This TCR beta chain was recorded in a study of OX40 agonist ivuxolimab in advanced cancers. Broader study findings: Among some nonresponders, normalized T-cell clonal expansion was also low.

Produced via immunoSEQ multiplex PCR; TCRdb's table is partial and in-frame only. The sample lists approximately 58,000 clones, 88% occurring once. For this clone: What it binds is unknown.

The sequenced sample was CD4+ or CD8+ T cells sorted from blood, obtained in a trial of the OX40 agonist ivuxolimab. This clonotype originated in an adult with an advanced solid tumor such as melanoma, head and neck, liver or kidney cancer.

The CDR3 nucleotides are TGTGCCAGCAGCGGGTACTCTGGAAACACCATATATTTT. It specifies CASSGYSGNTIYF. The J gene is TRBJ1-3, the V gene TRBV5-5; the D is unclear. CDR1 SGHKS and CDR2 YYEKEE come from the germline V gene (reference sequence). This CDR3 has 13 amino acids. Trimming pared 4 bases from V and 0 bases from J, leaving 5 bases between.